This T cell receptor (beta chain) stems from a study of response to subunit inactivated influenza vaccine. TCRdb fed the RT-PCR reads into MiXCR, producing one record per CDR3 protein. Among some 540,000 distinct CDR3 sequences listed, 20% to 25% were seen once. Looked up from germline, CDR1 is MNHEY and CDR2 is SVGEGT. The CDR3 is 15 residues long. The junction had 10 bases not matched to a gene; V was cut back by 0 bases and J by 9 bases. These data were likewise used in another study, on T cells expressing NK-cell markers. That work states: It was by 5'RACE template switching with UMIs that TCR beta cDNA was made. HCMV serostatus: most of the eight sequenced donors positive, one negative.

This sample comprised CD4+ T cells sorted from PBMCs, obtained roughly 12 days after vaccination. The chain employs TRBV6-2 or TRBV6-3 and TRBJ1-2; 7 positions match TRBD1. This TCR derives from a man aged 45 to 65 who received an inactivated influenza vaccine. CDR3 region: CASSYSIRTGGSYTF. CDR3 bases: TGTGCCAGCAGTTACTCGATCCGGACAGGAGGAAGCTACACCTTC.